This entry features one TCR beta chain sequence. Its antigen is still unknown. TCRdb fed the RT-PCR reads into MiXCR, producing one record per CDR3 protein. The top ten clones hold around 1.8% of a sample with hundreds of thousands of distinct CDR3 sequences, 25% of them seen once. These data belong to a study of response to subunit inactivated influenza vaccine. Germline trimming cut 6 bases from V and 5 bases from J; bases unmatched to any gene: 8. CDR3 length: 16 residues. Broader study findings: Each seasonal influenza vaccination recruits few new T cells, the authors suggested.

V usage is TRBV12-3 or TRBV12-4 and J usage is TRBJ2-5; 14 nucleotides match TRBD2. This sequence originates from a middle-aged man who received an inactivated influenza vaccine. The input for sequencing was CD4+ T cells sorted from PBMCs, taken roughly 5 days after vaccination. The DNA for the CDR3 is TGTGCCAGCAGATCCCGGACTAGCGGGGGGAGGGAGACCCAGTACTTC. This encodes CASRSRTSGGRETQYF.